This T cell receptor beta chain was obtained from a study of CD8+ T cells in alopecia areata. General study findings and limits: Numerous clones, expanded in lesions, remained in scalp and blood during tofacitinib.

In the case of this clone: The antigen is undetermined.

The sequencing template was cDNA reverse transcribed from extracted RNA. Data came from immunoSEQ multiplex PCR; TCRdb stores just in-frame clones and leaves some out. Among about 150,000 clones listed, 45% to 60% were seen once. The treatment here: oral pan-JAK inhibitor, 5-10 mg twice daily. The receptor comes from a human donor with alopecia areata. The starting material was CD8+ T cells sorted from blood, obtained at week 4, from a patient treated with tofacitinib.

CDR3 coding DNA: TGTGCCAGCAGTTTCTCCCAGGGGGAGACCCAGTACTTC. Translation: CASSFSQGETQYF. V gene TRBV27 combines with J gene TRBJ2-5, with D tentatively TRBD1 (6 bases). CDR1 and CDR2 from the germline V gene are MNHEY and SMNVEV (reference sequence). CDR3 length equals 13 residues. V dropped 3 bases and J dropped 5 bases, with 10 bases sitting between them.